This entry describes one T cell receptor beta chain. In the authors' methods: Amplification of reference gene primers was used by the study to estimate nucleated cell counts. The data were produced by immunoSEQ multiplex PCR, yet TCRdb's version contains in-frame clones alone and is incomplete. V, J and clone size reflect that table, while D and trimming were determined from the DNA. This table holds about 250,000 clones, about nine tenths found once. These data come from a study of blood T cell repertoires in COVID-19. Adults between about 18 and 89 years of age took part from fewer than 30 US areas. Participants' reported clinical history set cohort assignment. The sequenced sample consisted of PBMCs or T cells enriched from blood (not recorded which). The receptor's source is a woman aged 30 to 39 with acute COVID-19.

The CDR3 reads CASSLSPDRENTEAFF. The CDR3 DNA reads TGTGCCAGCAGCCTTTCCCCGGACAGGGAGAACACTGAAGCTTTCTTT. The rearrangement links TRBV9 to TRBJ1-1; 8 bases are a match to TRBD1. V lost 4 bases to trimming and J lost 1 base; unmatched junction nucleotides: 9. Germline V gene data show CDR1 as SGDLS and CDR2 as YYNGEE. The CDR3 spans 16 residues.